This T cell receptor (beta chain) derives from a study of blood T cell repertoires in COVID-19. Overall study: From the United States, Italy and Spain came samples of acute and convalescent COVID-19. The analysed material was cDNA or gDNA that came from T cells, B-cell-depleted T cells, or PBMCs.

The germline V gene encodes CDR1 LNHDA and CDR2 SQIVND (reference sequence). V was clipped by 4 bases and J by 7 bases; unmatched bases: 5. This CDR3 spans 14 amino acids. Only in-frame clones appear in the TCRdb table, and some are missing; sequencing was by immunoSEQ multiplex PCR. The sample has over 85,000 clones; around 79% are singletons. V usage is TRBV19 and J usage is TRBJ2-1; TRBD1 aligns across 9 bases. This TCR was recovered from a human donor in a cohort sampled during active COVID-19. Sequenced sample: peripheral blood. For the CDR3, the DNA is TGTGCCAGTAGTAAGGGACAGGGTCGAAATGAGCAGTTCTTC. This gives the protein CASSKGQGRNEQFF.